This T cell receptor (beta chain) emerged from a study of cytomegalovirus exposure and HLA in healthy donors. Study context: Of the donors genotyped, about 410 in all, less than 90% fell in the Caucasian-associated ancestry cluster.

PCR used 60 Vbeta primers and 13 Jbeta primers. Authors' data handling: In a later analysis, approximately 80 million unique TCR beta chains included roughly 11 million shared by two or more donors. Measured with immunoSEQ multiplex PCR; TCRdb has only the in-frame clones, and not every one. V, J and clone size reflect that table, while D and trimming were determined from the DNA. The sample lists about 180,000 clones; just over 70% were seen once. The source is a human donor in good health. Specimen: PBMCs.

The CDR3 loop is CASSYSLGSNQPQHF. The CDR3 coding sequence is TGTGCCAGCAGTTACTCGCTGGGCAGTAATCAGCCCCAGCATTTT. This chain uses TRBV6-6 with TRBJ1-5, with D unresolved. CDR3 length equals 15 residues. V shed 0 bases and J shed 4 bases, with 10 bases lying between them. Germline V gives CDR1 MNHNY, CDR2 SVGAGI (reference sequence).